Following are 19 T cell receptor beta chains from one sample sequenced in a study of T-cell reconstitution after alpha-beta-depleted transplantation in children. It was with unique molecular identifiers that the TCRbeta library was prepared. TCRdb reprocessed the PCR reads via MiXCR and lists one record per CDR3 protein. The table records roughly 17,000 distinct CDR3 sequences, under 15% of them present only once. The material sequenced was PBMCs, mostly from graft donor cells, taken 180 days after TCRalphabeta/CD19-depleted stem cell transplant. The source of these receptors is a boy in the first two years of life who had a stem cell transplant for Wiskott-Aldrich syndrome, so the T cells may come from the graft donor.

There are many counts of this clonotype. The CDR3 is CASSFSGDQETQYF. CDR3 in DNA: TGCGCCAGCAGCTTTAGCGGGGACCAAGAGACCCAGTACTTC. This chain joins TRBV5-1 and TRBJ2-5; 8 positions match TRBD2. V lost 2 bases and J lost 0; bases outside the gene matches: 0. The CDR3 spans 14 residues. CDR1 SGHRS and CDR2 YFSETQ come from the germline V gene.

This clonotype showed up many times. V and J are TRBV6-5 and TRBJ1-6; D possibly corresponds to TRBD1 (5 bases). Germline V CDR1 and CDR2: MNHEY, SVGAGI. There are 15 residues in the CDR3. V dropped 1 base and J dropped 4 bases, with 8 bases sitting between them. The CDR3 sequence: CASSYWTLYNSPLHF. CDR3 DNA: TGTGCCAGCAGTTACTGGACACTTTATAATTCACCCCTCCACTTT.

As for this clonotype: Being one base from a much bigger clone, this may be a read error. The chain combines TRBV6-5 with TRBJ2-6; the match to TRBD1 covers 9 bases. The V gene's germline CDR1 is MNHEY and CDR2 SVGAGI. CDR3 length equals 17 residues. The CDR3 spells CASSYVQGAPGANGLTF. The CDR3 coding sequence is TGTGCCAGCAGTTACGTACAGGGGGCACCTGGGGCCAACGGCCTGACTTTC.

This clonotype appeared many times. The chain links TRBV5-6 to TRBJ2-7; D is perhaps TRBD2 (5 bases). V was cut by 1 base and J by 0 bases, with 8 bases left in between. Looked up from germline, CDR1 is SGHDT and CDR2 is YYEEEE. The CDR3 has 14 residues. In DNA, the CDR3 is TGTGCCAGCAGCTTGCCGGGGAGCTCCTACGAGCAGTACTTC. This translates into CASSLPGSSYEQYF.

This clonotype was seen many times. The CDR3 sequence: CSATDRGLAGANVLTF. DNA of the CDR3: TGCAGTGCTACCGACAGGGGGTTGGCTGGGGCCAACGTCCTGACTTTC. This chain joins TRBV20-1 and TRBJ2-6, with 9 positions matching TRBD1. The length of the CDR3 is 16 residues. The V and J ends lost 4 bases and 2 bases, in that order; junction bases with no gene match: 6. Per the germline V gene, CDR1 is DFQATT and CDR2 is SNEGSKA (reference sequence).

The chain combines TRBV7-6 with TRBJ2-2; 11 bases match TRBD2. Per germline, CDR1 SGHVS and CDR2 FNYEAQ. This CDR3 comprises 17 residues. The trim removed 7 bases at V and 3 bases at J, leaving 10 bases unmatched. In DNA, the CDR3 is TGTGCCAGCAAATTGCTTCCGACTAGCGGGGACACCGGGGAGCTGTTTTTT. Protein: CASKLLPTSGDTGELFF.

The chain links TRBV5-4 to TRBJ1-1; D is perhaps TRBD1 (6 bases). CDR3 length: 17 amino acids. The germline CDR1 and CDR2 sequences are SGHNT and YYREEE (reference sequence). Trimming removed 5 bases from V and 5 bases from J, with 25 bases in between. The CDR3 spells CASRGGGGVGIWTEAFF. The CDR3 DNA is TGTGCCAGCAGAGGGGGGGGAGGGGTTGGCATCTGGACTGAAGCTTTCTTT. Complete variable domain (other parts from reference TRBV5-4 and TRBJ1-1): ETGVTQSPTHLIKTRGQQVTLRCSSQSGHNTVSWYQQALGQGPQFIFQYYREEENGRGNFPPRFSGLQFPNYSSELNVNALELDDSALYLCASRGGGGVGIWTEAFFGQGTRLTVV.

This clonotype turned up a few times. This sequence joins TRBV6-1 and TRBJ2-5; tentative D call: TRBD2 (5 bases). The CDR3 runs to 16 residues. Trimming shortened V by 1 base and J by 5 bases, and 17 bases separated the two germline ends. Germline V gene sequence: CDR1 MNHNS, CDR2 SASEGT. The CDR3 sequence is CASSEEASPRGETQYF. The CDR3 DNA reads as TGTGCCAGCAGTGAAGAGGCTAGCCCTAGAGGGGAGACCCAGTACTTC.

The chain employs TRBV5-1 and TRBJ2-1; TRBD1 is a possible D gene (6 bases). Trimming cost V 6 bases and J 7 bases, with 17 bases left between them. Germline V gene data show CDR1 as SGHRS and CDR2 as YFSETQ. The CDR3 length is 14 residues. CDR3 loop: CASTSHPRGNEQFF. Here the CDR3 DNA reads TGCGCCAGCACCTCACACCCGAGGGGGAATGAGCAGTTCTTC. Complete variable domain (other parts from reference TRBV5-1 and TRBJ2-1): KAGVTQTPRYLIKTRGQQVTLSCSPISGHRSVSWYQQTPGQGLQFLFEYFSETQRNKGNFPGRFSGRQFSNSRSEMNVSTLELGDSALYLCASTSHPRGNEQFFGPGTRLTVL.

This clonotype was detected a few times. The chain is built from TRBV11-3 and TRBJ2-1, with D perhaps matching TRBD1 (5 bases). The germline CDR1 and CDR2 sequences are SGHNT and YENEEA. V was cut by 2 bases and J by 0 bases, with 8 bases left in between. The CDR3 length is 15 residues. The CDR3 here is CASSLRGHSYNEQFF. The CDR3 coding sequence is TGTGCCAGCAGCTTAAGGGGCCACTCCTACAATGAGCAGTTCTTC.

This clonotype was observed many times. The chain uses TRBV15 and TRBJ2-3, with 7 bases matching TRBD2. V gave up 5 bases and J gave up 2 bases; unmatched junction bases: 10. The CDR3 is made up of 16 amino acids. Germline V gives CDR1 LNHNV, CDR2 YYDKDF (reference sequence). CDR3 loop: CATSPRLAELTDTQYF. The CDR3 DNA reads as TGTGCCACCAGCCCCAGGCTAGCGGAGCTCACAGATACGCAGTATTTT.

In its sample, this clonotype was seen many times. The gene calls are TRBV3-1 and TRBJ1-2; TRBD1 aligns across 9 bases. There are 14 residues in the CDR3. Trimming cost V 1 base and J 4 bases; bases outside gene matches: 1. CDR1 is LGHDT and CDR2 is YNNKEL in the germline V gene (reference sequence). CDR3 bases: TGTGCCAGCAGCCAAGGGACAGGGGCCTATGGCTACACCTTC. Protein sequence: CASSQGTGAYGYTF. The whole variable domain, filled in from reference TRBV3-1 and TRBJ1-2, reads DTAVSQTPKYLVTQMGNDKSIKCEQNLGHDTMYWYKQDSKKFLKIMFSYNNKELIINETVPNRFSPKSPDKAHLNLHINSLELGDSAVYFCASSQGTGAYGYTFGSGTRLTVV.

In its sample, this clonotype was seen many times. This chain joins TRBV7-2 and TRBJ1-5, with 7 bases matching TRBD1. The CDR3 consists of 15 residues. Germline CDR1 SGHTA, CDR2 FQGNSA. V gave up 5 bases and J gave up 6 bases; unmatched junction bases: 10. CDR3 sequence: CASSRDSRRGQPQHF. The CDR3 region has the DNA TGTGCCAGCAGCCGGGACAGCCGTAGGGGTCAGCCCCAGCATTTT.

J is TRBJ1-3 and V is TRBV29-1; D is possibly TRBD1 (6 bases). Germline V gene lookup returns CDR1 SQVTM and CDR2 ANQGSEA. Trimming removed 4 bases from V and 2 bases from J, with 15 bases in between. The length of the CDR3 is 15 residues. CDR3 protein: CSVAPTGSTGNTIYF. The CDR3 DNA sequence: TGCAGCGTTGCACCCACAGGGTCTACTGGAAACACCATATATTTT.

Many counts were recorded for this clonotype. V and J are TRBV6-1 and TRBJ1-3; D remains ambiguous. Germline CDR1 MNHNS, CDR2 SASEGT. The CDR3 runs to 14 residues. The V end lost 5 bases, the J end lost 0 bases, and 8 bases lay between the germline ends. The CDR3 DNA reads as TGTGCCAGCAGTCCACGGTTCTCTGGAAACACCATATATTTT. It translates to CASSPRFSGNTIYF.

Ten or more counts support this clonotype. V is TRBV28 and J is TRBJ2-1; possibly TRBD1 for D (5 bases). The germline CDR1 and CDR2 sequences are MDHEN and SYDVKM. The V end lost 6 bases, the J end lost 4 bases, and 19 bases lay between the germline ends. This CDR3 is 16 amino acids long. In DNA form, the CDR3 reads TGTGCCAGCAGAGGCCCAGGGCTTCTGCTTTACAATGAGCAGTTCTTC. It encodes CASRGPGLLLYNEQFF.

This CDR3 reads CASSERPQQYF. The CDR3 DNA sequence: TGTGCCAGCAGTGAACGACCCCAGCAGTACTTC. V and J are TRBV6-1 and TRBJ2-7, with D unclear. This CDR3 contains 11 residues. The V end was cut by 2 bases, the J end by 8 bases, with 7 bases between. CDR1 is MNHNS and CDR2 is SASEGT in the germline V gene.

The J gene is TRBJ1-2, the V gene TRBV7-9; D remains ambiguous. The CDR3 is 10 amino acids. Trimming removed 6 bases at V and 4 bases at J, with 3 bases between. Germline V gene data show CDR1 as SEHNR and CDR2 as FQNEAQ (reference sequence). CDR3 residues: CASSRYGYTF. For the CDR3, the DNA is TGTGCCAGCAGTCGCTATGGCTACACCTTC. Complete variable domain (other parts from reference TRBV7-9 and TRBJ1-2): DTGVSQNPRHKITKRGQNVTFRCDPISEHNRLYWYRQTLGQGPEFLTYFQNEAQLEKSRLLSDRFSAERPKGSFSTLEIQRTEQGDSAMYLCASSRYGYTFGSGTRLTVV.

This chain uses TRBV12-5 with TRBJ2-1, with 10 positions matching TRBD2. This CDR3 region has 17 residues. Per germline, CDR1 LGHNT and CDR2 FRNRAP. V trimming: 5 bases; J trimming: 10 bases; junction bases outside the gene matches: 17. The CDR3 loop reads CASGPRTSGSPIGEQFF. CDR3 bases: TGTGCTAGTGGTCCTAGGACTAGCGGAAGCCCGATAGGAGAGCAGTTCTTC.